Sequencing of this T cell receptor (beta chain) was carried out in a study of T cell responses to AZD1222 COVID-19 vaccine. Study results and caveats: Across spike, vaccine-associated CD4 TCRs were found, dominant at 160-218 and 743-854. The donor cohort was predominantly white British with a female majority, and clonal diversity may have been underestimated. Baseline antibody screening turned up just 6 or 7 seropositive AZD1222 recipients.

In its sample, this clone was seen a few times. Its target is unknown. The trim removed 5 bases at V and 4 bases at J, leaving 15 bases unmatched. CDR3 size: 17 residues. Per the germline V gene, CDR1 is MNHEY and CDR2 is SMNVEV (reference sequence). Assay: immunoSEQ multiplex PCR; the TCRdb copy retains only in-frame clones and omits some. This table has 43,000 or so clones, less than 95% appearing once. J is TRBJ1-2 and V is TRBV27; 8 bases are shared with TRBD1. Sequencing was performed on peripheral blood, taken 28 days after the second AZD1222 dose. The sequence came from an adult who received the AZD1222 COVID-19 vaccine. CDR3 sequence (DNA): TGTGCCAGCAGTCCAAGCATGGGCAGGGGGCGAGGCTATGGCTACACCTTC. It is translated as CASSPSMGRGRGYGYTF.